The TCR beta chain under discussion was sequenced for a study of T cell repertoires in cytomegalovirus infection. Note on this clonotype: Its antigen remains unknown.

This CDR3 has 18 residues. Looked up from germline, CDR1 is MGHRA and CDR2 is YSYEKL. Trimming took 1 base from V and 4 from J; bases not matched to a gene: 10. TCRdb ran MiXCR on the reads and lists one entry per CDR3 protein. Of under 350,000 distinct CDR3 sequences listed, around 20% are singletons. The V call is TRBV4-1, the J call TRBJ2-1; TRBD2 aligns across 10 bases. The receptor was derived from a human donor in good health (CMV status not recorded). Some clones in this sample may be carry-over from other donors' samples. Sequencing used cultured PBMCs, obtained from culture after CMV antigen stimulation. The CDR3 DNA is TGCGCCAGCAGCCAAGTAGATATGGGACTAGCGTCTTACAATGAGCAGTTCTTC. It translates to CASSQVDMGLASYNEQFF.